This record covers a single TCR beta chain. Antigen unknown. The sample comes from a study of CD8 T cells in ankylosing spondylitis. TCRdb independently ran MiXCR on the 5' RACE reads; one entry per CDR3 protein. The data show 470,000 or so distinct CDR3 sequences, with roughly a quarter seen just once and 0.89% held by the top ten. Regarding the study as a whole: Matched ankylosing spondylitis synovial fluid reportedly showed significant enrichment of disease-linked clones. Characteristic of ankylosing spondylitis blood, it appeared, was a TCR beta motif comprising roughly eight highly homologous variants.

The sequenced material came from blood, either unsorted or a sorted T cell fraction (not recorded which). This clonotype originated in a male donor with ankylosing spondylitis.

CDR3: CASSATSANTEAFF. CDR3 nucleotide sequence: TGTGCCAGCAGCGCGACTTCAGCGAACACTGAAGCTTTCTTT. This chain links TRBV3-1 with TRBJ1-1; D not certain. CDR1 is LGHDT, CDR2 YNNKEL, per germline (reference sequence). The CDR3 sequence is 14 residues long. The V gene lost 5 bases and the J gene lost 1 base, with 11 bases spanning the gap.